This TCR beta chain derives from a study of blood T cell repertoires in COVID-19. Whole-study context: There were acute and convalescent COVID-19 samples, and they came from the United States, Italy and Spain. The cDNA or gDNA used as material had been derived from T cells, B-cell-depleted T cells, or PBMCs.

Seattle cases were enrolled at active infection and followed longitudinally. Per the authors' pipeline: Amplification with reference gene primers provided the estimates of nucleated cell counts. TCRdb keeps only in-frame clones here, not all; method: immunoSEQ multiplex PCR. V, J and clone size are those of that table, while D and trimming were read from the DNA. Among 150,000 or so clones, around 85% were seen once, and the ten largest hold 0.63%. The sequenced sample was peripheral blood. The source of this sequence is a man aged 60 to 69 with COVID-19, enrolled during active disease.

The CDR3 DNA reads TGTGCCAGCAGCTTGGTCGGGGGGACGCCCTATGGCTACACCTTC. It is translated as CASSLVGGTPYGYTF. The chain employs TRBV5-4 and TRBJ1-2, with D maybe TRBD1 (5 bases). Trimming left V 0 bases short and J 4 bases short, with 13 bases between. Germline assignment: CDR1 SGHNT and CDR2 YYREEE (reference sequence). The CDR3 covers 15 residues.